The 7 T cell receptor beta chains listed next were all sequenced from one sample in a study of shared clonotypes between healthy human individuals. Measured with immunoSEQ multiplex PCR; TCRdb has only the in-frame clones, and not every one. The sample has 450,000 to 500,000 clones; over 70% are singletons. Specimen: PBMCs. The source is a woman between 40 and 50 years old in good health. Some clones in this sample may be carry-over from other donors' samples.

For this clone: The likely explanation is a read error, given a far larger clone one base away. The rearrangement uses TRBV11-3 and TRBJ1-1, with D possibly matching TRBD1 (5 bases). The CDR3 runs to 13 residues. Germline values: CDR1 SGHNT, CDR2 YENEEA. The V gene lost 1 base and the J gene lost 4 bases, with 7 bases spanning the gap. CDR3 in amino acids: CASSLGQCTEAFF. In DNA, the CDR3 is TGTGCCAGCAGCTTAGGACAGTGCACTGAAGCTTTCTTT.

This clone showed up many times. This chain's CDR3 is CASTSGSGGETQYF. The CDR3 DNA sequence: TGCGCCAGCACTTCGGGCTCCGGGGGAGAGACCCAGTACTTC. This chain links TRBV5-1 with TRBJ2-5; TRBD2 is a possible D gene (6 bases). From germline, CDR1 is SGHRS and CDR2 YFSETQ. Deletions cut 6 bases from V and 4 bases from J, with 16 bases between. The CDR3 runs 14 residues. Complete variable domain (other parts from reference TRBV5-1 and TRBJ2-5): KAGVTQTPRYLIKTRGQQVTLSCSPISGHRSVSWYQQTPGQGLQFLFEYFSETQRNKGNFPGRFSGRQFSNSRSEMNVSTLELGDSALYLCASTSGSGGETQYFGPGTRLLVL.

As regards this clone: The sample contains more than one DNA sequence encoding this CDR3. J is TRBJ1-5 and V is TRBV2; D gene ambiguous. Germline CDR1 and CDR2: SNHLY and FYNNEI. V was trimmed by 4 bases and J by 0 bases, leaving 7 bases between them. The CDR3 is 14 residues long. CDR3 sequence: CASSGGYSNQPQHF. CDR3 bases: TGTGCCAGCAGTGGAGGCTATAGCAATCAGCCCCAGCATTTT.

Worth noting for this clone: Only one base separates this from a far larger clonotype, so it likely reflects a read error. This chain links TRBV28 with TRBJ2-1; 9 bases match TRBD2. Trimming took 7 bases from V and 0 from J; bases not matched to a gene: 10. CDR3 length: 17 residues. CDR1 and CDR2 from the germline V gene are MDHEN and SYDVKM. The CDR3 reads CASTSSGGQRSYNEQFF. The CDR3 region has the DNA TGTGCCAGCACTAGTAGCGGGGGCCAACGCTCCTACAATGAGCAGTTCTTC.

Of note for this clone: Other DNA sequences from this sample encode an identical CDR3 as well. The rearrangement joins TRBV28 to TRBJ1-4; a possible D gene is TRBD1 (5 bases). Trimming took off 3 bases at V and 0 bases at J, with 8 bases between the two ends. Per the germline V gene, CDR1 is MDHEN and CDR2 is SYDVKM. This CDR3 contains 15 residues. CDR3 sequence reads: CASSLGGATNEKLFF. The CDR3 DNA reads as TGTGCCAGCAGTTTGGGAGGGGCAACTAATGAAAAACTGTTTTTT.

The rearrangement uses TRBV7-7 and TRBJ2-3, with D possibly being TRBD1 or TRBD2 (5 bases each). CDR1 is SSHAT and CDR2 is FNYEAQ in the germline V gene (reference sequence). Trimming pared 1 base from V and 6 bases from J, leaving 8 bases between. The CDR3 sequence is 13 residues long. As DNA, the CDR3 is TGTGCCAGCAGCTTAGACAGGAGGGATACGCAGTATTTT. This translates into CASSLDRRDTQYF.

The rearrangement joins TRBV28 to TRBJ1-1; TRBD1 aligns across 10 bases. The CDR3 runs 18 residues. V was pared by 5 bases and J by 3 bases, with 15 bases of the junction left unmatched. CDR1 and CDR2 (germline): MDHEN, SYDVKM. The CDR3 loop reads CASSLAGTGVLRHTEAFF. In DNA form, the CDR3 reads TGTGCCAGCAGTCTTGCCGGGACAGGGGTGCTTCGGCACACTGAAGCTTTCTTT.